Sequencing of this T cell receptor (beta chain) was carried out in a study of T cell repertoires in cytomegalovirus infection. The wider study: Public TCR beta signatures marked donors with CMV infection and the matching HLA. Study results and caveats: CMV-specific TCR beta clonotypes restricted by HLA-C were the ones dominating the ex vivo response.

With 5 bases clipped from V and 4 bases from J, the junction kept 11 bases outside the gene matches. The CDR3 consists of 16 residues. MiXCR, applied by TCRdb to the reads, yields one record per CDR3 protein. The data show more than 45,000 distinct CDR3 sequences, with approximately 36% seen just once and around 70% held by the top ten. There are a few counts of this clonotype. Its matching antigen is unknown. The rearrangement links TRBV12-3 or TRBV12-4 to TRBJ2-5; TRBD2 agrees at 9 bases. The sample was PBMCs, sequenced either directly or after in vitro stimulation (not recorded which). The sequence was collected from a human donor in good health (CMV status not recorded). Some clones in this sample may be carry-over from other donors' samples. The CDR3 here is CASSARPVAGAETQYF. For the CDR3, the DNA is TGTGCCAGCAGTGCACGCCCGGTAGCGGGAGCAGAGACCCAGTACTTC.